The clone carrying this T cell receptor (beta chain) appeared a few times. Its specificity is unknown. This sample was taken from a study of cytomegalovirus exposure and HLA in healthy donors. Study-wide results and caveats: A few CMV-associated chains proved CMV antigen-specific in vitro. According to a later analysis, most TCR beta chains associated with CMV appeared HLA-restricted.

The PCR ran on 60 Vbeta and 13 Jbeta primers. The protocol was immunoSEQ multiplex PCR, while the TCRdb copy is restricted to in-frame clones and leaves out a portion. The table shows around 160,000 clones, with roughly 79% occurring only once. The sequence came from a middle-aged woman in good health and CMV-seropositive. Sequencing used PBMCs.

The CDR3 protein is CASSPQAGAVRNEQFF. CDR3 DNA sequence: TGTGCCAGCAGCCCTCAAGCGGGGGCGGTTAGGAATGAGCAGTTCTTC. V gene TRBV9 combines with J gene TRBJ2-1; 8 bases agree with TRBD2. V lost 4 bases to trimming and J lost 7 bases; unmatched junction nucleotides: 13. The germline CDR1 and CDR2 sequences are SGDLS and YYNGEE. CDR3 size: 16 residues.